This T cell receptor beta chain was obtained from a study of OX40 agonist ivuxolimab in advanced cancers. Study context: From roughly 23 to 85 years was the age range, with a mean of around 57 years, and approximately 80% were male. Study-wide results and limits: Among patients with partial responses at 0.1-3.0 mg/kg, clonal expansion was among the lowest. Doses of 0.1 to 3.0 mg/kg were accompanied by clonal expansion of CD4+ and CD8+ blood T cells by week 6.

Measured with immunoSEQ multiplex PCR; TCRdb has only the in-frame clones, and not every one. The table lists about 24,000 clones, approximately 70% of them singletons. The V gene's germline CDR1 is KGHSY and CDR2 FQNENV. The J segment lost 0 bases and the V segment lost 4 bases, leaving 6 bases of the junction unmatched. The CDR3 extends over 16 amino acids. A word on this clone: Its antigen is unidentified.

Sequenced here: CD4+ or CD8+ T cells sorted from blood, sampled in a trial of the OX40 agonist ivuxolimab. The origin of this receptor is an adult with an advanced solid tumor such as melanoma, head and neck, liver or kidney cancer. The chain links TRBV16 to TRBJ2-3; 8 bases fit TRBD2. The CDR3 sequence: CASSRRTSRSTDTQYF. CDR3 DNA: TGTGCCAGCAGCCGTCGGACTAGCCGGAGCACAGATACGCAGTATTTT.